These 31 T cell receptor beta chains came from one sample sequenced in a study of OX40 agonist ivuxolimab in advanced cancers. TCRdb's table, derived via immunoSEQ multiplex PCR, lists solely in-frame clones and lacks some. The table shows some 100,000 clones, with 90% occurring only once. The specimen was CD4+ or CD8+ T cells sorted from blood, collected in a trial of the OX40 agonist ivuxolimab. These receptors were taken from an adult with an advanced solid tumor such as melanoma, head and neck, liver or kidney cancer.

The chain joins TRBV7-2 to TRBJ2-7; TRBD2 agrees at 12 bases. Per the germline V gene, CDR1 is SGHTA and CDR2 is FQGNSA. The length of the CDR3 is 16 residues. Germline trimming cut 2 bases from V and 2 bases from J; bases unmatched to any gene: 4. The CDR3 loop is CASSLMLAGGTYEQYF. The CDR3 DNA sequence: TGTGCCAGCAGCTTAATGCTAGCGGGAGGGACCTACGAGCAGTACTTC.

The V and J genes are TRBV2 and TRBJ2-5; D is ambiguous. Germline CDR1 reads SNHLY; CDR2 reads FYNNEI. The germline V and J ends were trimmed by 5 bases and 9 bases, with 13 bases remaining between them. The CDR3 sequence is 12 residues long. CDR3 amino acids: CASSQPPEPQYF. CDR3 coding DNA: TGTGCCAGCAGTCAACCCCCGGAGCCCCAGTACTTC.

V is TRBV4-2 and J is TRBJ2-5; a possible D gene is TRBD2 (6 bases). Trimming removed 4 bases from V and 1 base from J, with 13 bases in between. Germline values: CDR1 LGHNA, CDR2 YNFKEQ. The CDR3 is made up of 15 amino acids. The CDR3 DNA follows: TGTGCCAGCAGCCTGATAGCGGTTCGCCAAGAGACCCAGTACTTC. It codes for CASSLIAVRQETQYF.

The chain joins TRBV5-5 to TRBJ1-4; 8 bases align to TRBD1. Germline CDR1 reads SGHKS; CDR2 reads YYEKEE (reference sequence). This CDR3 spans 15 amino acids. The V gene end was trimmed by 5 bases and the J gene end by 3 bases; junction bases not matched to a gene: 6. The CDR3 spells CASRLQGAANEKLFF. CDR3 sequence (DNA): TGTGCCAGCAGGCTCCAGGGGGCAGCTAATGAAAAACTGTTTTTT.

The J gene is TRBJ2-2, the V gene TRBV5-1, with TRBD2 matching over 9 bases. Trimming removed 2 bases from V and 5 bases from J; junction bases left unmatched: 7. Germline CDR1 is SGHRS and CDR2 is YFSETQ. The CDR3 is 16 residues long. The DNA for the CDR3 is TGCGCCAGCAGCTTCATAGCGGGAGTCGGGACCGGGGAGCTGTTTTTT. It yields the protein CASSFIAGVGTGELFF.

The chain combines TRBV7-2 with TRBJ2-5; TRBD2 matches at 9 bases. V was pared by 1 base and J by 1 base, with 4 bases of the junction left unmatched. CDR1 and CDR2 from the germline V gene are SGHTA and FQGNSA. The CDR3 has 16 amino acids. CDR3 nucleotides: TGTGCCAGCAGCTTAGATTGGCGGGGGGGCCAAGAGACCCAGTACTTC. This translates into CASSLDWRGGQETQYF.

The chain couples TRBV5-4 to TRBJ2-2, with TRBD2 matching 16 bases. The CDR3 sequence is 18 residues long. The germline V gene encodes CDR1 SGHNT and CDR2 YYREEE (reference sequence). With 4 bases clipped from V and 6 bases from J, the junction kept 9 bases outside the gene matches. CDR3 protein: CASSAPGLAGGPSGELFF. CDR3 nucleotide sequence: TGTGCCAGCAGCGCCCCGGGACTAGCGGGAGGGCCGTCCGGGGAGCTGTTTTTT.

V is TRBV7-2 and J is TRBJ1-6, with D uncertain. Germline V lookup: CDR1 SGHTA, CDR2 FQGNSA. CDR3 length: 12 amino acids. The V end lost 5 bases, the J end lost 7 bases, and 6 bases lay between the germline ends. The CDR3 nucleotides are TGTGCCAGCAGCCCCAGGAATTCACCCCTCCACTTT. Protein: CASSPRNSPLHF.

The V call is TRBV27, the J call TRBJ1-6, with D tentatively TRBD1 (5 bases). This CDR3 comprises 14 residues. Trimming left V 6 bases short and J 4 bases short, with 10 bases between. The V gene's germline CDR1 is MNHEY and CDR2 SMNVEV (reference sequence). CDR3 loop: CASSPGLYNSPLHF. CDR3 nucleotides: TGTGCCAGCAGCCCGGGACTGTATAATTCACCCCTCCACTTT.

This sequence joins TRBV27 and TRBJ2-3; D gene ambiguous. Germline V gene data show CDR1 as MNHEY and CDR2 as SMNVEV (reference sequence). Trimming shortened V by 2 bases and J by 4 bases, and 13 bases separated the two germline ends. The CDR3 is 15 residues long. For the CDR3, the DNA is TGTGCCAGCAGTTTACGGGTCGGAAGCTCAGATACGCAGTATTTT. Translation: CASSLRVGSSDTQYF.

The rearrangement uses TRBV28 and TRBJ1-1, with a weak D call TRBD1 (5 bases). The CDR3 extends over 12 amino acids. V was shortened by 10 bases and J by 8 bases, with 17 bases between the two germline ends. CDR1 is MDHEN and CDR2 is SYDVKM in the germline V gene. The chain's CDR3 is CATRGGVAEAFF. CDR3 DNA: TGTGCCACTAGGGGAGGAGTGGCGGAAGCTTTCTTT.

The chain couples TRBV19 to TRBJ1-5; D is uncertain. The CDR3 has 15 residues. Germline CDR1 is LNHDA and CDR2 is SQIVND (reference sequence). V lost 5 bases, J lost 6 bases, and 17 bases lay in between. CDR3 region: CASSSGPLGVQPQHF. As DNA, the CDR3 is TGTGCCAGTAGTTCTGGCCCGCTCGGGGTTCAGCCCCAGCATTTT.

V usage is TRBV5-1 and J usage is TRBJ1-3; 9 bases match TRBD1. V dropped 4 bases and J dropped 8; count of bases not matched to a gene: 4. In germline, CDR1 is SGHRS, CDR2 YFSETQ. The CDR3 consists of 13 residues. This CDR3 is CASSQDRGDTIYF. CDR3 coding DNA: TGCGCCAGCAGCCAGGACAGGGGTGACACCATATATTTT.

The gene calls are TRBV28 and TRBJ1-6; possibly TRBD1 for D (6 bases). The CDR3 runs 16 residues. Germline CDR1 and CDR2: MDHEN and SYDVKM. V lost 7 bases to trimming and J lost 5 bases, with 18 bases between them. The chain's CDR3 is CASTTGTAPDNSPLHF. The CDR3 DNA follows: TGTGCCAGCACTACAGGGACCGCTCCCGATAATTCACCCCTCCACTTT.

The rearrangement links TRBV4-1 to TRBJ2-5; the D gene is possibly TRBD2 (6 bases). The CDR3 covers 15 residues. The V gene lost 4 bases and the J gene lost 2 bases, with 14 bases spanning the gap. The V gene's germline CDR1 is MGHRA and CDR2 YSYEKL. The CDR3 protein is CASSRRAGRQETQYF. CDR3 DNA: TGCGCCAGCAGCCGTAGGGCGGGGCGGCAAGAGACCCAGTACTTC.

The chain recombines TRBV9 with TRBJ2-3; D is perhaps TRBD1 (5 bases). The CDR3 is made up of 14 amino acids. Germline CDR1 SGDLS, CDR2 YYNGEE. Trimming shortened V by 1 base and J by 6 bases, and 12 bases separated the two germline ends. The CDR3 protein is CASSVTPQADTQYF. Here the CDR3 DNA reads TGTGCCAGCAGCGTAACCCCACAGGCGGATACGCAGTATTTT.

For the CDR3, the DNA is TGTGCCAGTCTGGGACAGGCCGGGGCCCAGTACTTC. Amino acids: CASLGQAGAQYF. The V gene is TRBV19, the J gene TRBJ2-5; 8 bases line up with TRBD1. The CDR3 has 12 amino acids. The V segment lost 8 bases and the J segment 9 bases; nucleotides outside the gene matches: 8. Germline V gene sequence: CDR1 LNHDA, CDR2 SQIVND (reference sequence).

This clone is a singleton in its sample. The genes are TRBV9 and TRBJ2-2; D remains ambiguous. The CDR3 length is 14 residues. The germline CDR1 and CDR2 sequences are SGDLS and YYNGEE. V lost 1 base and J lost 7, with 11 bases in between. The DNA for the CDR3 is TGTGCCAGCAGCGTAACTTATTTAGGCGGGGAGCTGTTTTTT. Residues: CASSVTYLGGELFF.

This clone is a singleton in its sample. The CDR3 protein is CASSPNILANTGELFF. The CDR3 nucleotides read TGTGCCAGCTCACCAAACATACTTGCGAACACCGGGGAGCTGTTTTTT. The V and J genes are TRBV18 and TRBJ2-2; D is undetermined. V lost 2 bases and J 0 bases, leaving 10 bases between the germline ends. Germline CDR1 KGHSH, CDR2 LQKENI. This CDR3 region has 16 residues. Full variable domain (missing parts from reference TRBV18 and TRBJ2-2): NAGVMQNPRHLVRRRGQEARLRCSPMKGHSHVYWYRQLPEEGLKFMVYLQKENIIDESGMPKERFSAEFPKEGPSILRIQQVVRGDSAAYFCASSPNILANTGELFFGEGSRLTVL.

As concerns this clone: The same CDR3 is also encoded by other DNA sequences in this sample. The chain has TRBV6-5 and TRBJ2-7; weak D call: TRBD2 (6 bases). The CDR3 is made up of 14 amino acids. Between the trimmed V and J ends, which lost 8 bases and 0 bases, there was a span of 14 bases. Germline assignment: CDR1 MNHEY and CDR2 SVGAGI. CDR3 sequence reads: CASRRDFSSYEQYF. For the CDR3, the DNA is TGTGCCAGCCGCCGGGACTTTAGCTCCTACGAGCAGTACTTC.

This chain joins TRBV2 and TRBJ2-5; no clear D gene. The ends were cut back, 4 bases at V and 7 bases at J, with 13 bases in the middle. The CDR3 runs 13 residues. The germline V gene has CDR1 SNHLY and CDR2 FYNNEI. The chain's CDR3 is CASSVPGRGTQYF. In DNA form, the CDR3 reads TGTGCCAGCAGTGTGCCCGGTCGTGGGACCCAGTACTTC.

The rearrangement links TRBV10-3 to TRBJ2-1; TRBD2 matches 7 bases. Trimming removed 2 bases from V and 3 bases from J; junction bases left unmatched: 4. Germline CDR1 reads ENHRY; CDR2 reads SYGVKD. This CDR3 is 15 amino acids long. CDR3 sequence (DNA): TGTGCCATCAGTGAGGGGACTACCTACTACAATGAGCAGTTCTTC. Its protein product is CAISEGTTYYNEQFF.

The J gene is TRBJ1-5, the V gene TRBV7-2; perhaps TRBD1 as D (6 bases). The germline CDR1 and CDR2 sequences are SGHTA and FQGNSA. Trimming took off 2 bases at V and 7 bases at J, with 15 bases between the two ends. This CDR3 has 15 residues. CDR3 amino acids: CASSLIRTVNQPQHF. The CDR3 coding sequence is TGTGCCAGCAGCTTAATAAGGACAGTAAACCAGCCCCAGCATTTT.

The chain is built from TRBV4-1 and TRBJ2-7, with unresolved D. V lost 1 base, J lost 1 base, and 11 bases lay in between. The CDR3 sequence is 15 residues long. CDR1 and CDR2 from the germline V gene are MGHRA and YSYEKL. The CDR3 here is CASSQGTAQSYEQYF. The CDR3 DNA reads TGCGCCAGCAGCCAAGGGACCGCGCAATCCTACGAGCAGTACTTC.

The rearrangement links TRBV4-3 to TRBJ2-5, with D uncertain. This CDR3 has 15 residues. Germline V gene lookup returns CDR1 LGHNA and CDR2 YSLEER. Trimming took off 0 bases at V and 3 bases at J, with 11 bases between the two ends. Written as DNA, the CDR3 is TGCGCCAGCAGCCAAGATCCACGTACAAAAGAGACCCAGTACTTC. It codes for CASSQDPRTKETQYF.

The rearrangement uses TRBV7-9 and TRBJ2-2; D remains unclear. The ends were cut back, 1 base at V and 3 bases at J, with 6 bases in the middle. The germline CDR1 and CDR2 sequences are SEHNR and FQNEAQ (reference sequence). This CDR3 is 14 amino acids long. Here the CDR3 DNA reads TGTGCCAGCAGCTTAGACCTTTACACCGGGGAGCTGTTTTTT. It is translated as CASSLDLYTGELFF. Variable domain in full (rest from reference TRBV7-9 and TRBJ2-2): DTGVSQNPRHKITKRGQNVTFRCDPISEHNRLYWYRQTLGQGPEFLTYFQNEAQLEKSRLLSDRFSAERPKGSFSTLEIQRTEQGDSAMYLCASSLDLYTGELFFGEGSRLTVL.

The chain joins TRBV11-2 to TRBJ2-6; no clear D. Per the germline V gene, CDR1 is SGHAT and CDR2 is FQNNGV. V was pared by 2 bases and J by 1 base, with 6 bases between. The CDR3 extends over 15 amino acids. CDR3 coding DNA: TGTGCCAGCAGCTTATACAATTCTGGGGCCAACGTCCTGACTTTC. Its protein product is CASSLYNSGANVLTF.

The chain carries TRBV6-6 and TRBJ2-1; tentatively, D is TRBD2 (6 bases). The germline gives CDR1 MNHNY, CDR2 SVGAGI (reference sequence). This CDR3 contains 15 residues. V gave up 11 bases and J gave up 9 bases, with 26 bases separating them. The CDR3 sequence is CAAKAAGPTFGEQFF. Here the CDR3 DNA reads TGTGCCGCTAAGGCGGCGGGACCCACCTTCGGTGAGCAGTTCTTC.

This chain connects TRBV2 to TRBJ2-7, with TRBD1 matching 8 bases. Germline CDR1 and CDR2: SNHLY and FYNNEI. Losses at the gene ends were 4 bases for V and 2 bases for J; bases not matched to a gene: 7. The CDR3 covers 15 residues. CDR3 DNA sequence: TGTGCCAGCAGTGTTGGACAGGGCCCAGCCTACGAGCAGTACTTC. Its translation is CASSVGQGPAYEQYF.

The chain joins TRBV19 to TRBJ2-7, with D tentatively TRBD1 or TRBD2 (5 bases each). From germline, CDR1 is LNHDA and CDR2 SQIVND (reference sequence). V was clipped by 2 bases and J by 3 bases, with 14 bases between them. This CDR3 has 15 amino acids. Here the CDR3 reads CASSIRGQGSYEQYF. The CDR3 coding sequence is TGTGCCAGTAGTATAAGAGGGCAGGGAAGCTACGAGCAGTACTTC.

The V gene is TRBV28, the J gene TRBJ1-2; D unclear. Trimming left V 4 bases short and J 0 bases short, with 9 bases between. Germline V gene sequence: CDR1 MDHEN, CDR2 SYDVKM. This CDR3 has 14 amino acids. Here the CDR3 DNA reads TGTGCCAGCAGTTGGCGCCGAGCTAACTATGGCTACACCTTC. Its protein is CASSWRRANYGYTF.